This T cell receptor beta chain was recovered during a study of low-dose radiotherapy and immunotherapy resistance in tumors. CDR1 and CDR2 from the germline V gene are MNHNS and SASEGT. The CDR3 is made up of 15 amino acids. The V segment lost 2 bases and the J segment 6 bases; nucleotides outside the gene matches: 3. In this sample, this clonotype turned up many times. Time point denoted: before trial treatment. First-strand cDNA used TRAV- and TRBV-specific primers, covering alpha and beta chains. TCR amplification used 15 to 20 PCR cycles, a constant-region primer and a V-primer adapter. TCRdb processed the reads anew with MiXCR; each CDR3 protein has one entry. The repertoire holds 65,000 to 95,000 distinct CDR3 sequences, with approximately 17% as singletons.

Sequencing used PBMCs, obtained before treatment. The chain combines TRBV6-1 with TRBJ2-7; 14 nucleotides match TRBD2. The clonotype comes from a male donor with prostate cancer. CDR3 amino acids: CASSEPTSGRAEQYF. DNA of the CDR3: TGTGCCAGCAGTGAACCGACTAGCGGGAGGGCCGAGCAGTACTTC.